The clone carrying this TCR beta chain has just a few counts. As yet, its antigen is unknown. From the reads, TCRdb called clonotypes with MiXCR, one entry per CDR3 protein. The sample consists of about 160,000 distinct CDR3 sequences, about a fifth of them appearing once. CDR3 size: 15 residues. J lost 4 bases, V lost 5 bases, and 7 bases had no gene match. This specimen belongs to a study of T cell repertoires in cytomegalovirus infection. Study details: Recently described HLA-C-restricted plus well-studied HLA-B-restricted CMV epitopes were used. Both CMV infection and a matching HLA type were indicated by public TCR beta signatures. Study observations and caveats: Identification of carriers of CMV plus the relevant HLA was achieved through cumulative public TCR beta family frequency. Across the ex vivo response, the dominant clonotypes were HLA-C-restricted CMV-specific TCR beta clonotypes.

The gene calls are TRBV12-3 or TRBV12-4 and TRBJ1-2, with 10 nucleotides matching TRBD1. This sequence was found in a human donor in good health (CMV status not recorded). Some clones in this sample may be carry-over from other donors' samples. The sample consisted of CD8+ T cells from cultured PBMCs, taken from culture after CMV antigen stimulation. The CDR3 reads CASSPDRGLIYGYTF. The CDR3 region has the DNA TGTGCCAGCAGTCCCGACAGGGGGCTGATCTATGGCTACACCTTC.